This T cell receptor (beta chain) comes out of a study of beta chain features in type 1 diabetes. Study overall: No age, gender or cell yield differences were seen between patients and healthy donors.

By way of CD45RO/CCR7/CD25/CD127/CD95/CD27, the CD4+ regulatory, stem cell-like memory, central memory and naive cells were sorted. This clone has a handful of counts. Its matching antigen is unknown. Sequencing targeted expressed TCRB transcripts, as all isolated RNA had been reverse transcribed. Clones were sequenced by immunoSEQ multiplex PCR, and TCRdb holds only the in-frame ones, with some missing. The table records tens of thousands of clones, under 75% of them present only once. Notes on the study in general: When Type 1 diabetes patients were examined, their TCRB CDR3s proved moderately but significantly shorter in all four CD4+ subsets. A greater similarity of naive, central memory and Treg TCRB repertoires was seen among patients than among healthy donors.

The germline V gene has CDR1 LNHDA and CDR2 SQIVND (reference sequence). CDR3 length: 15 amino acids. Trimming removed 4 bases at V and 4 bases at J, with 14 bases between. V usage is TRBV19 and J usage is TRBJ2-1, with D maybe TRBD2 (6 bases). This receptor was identified in a man aged 18 to 35 with type 1 diabetes. Sequences were obtained from Tregs from blood. The CDR3 DNA sequence: TGTGCCAGTAGTAACCGACTAGGCCCGTACAATGAGCAGTTCTTC. Translation: CASSNRLGPYNEQFF.